This is a list of T cell receptor beta chains from one sample in a study of monozygotic twins with inflammatory bowel disease. TCRdb re-called the 5' RACE reads; every CDR3 protein appears as one record, without DNA. This sample contains some 200,000 distinct CDR3 sequences. The sequenced sample consisted of blood. Every receptor here comes from a human donor with ulcerative colitis or Crohn's disease, or a healthy co-twin of an affected twin (not recorded which). The CDR3 runs from the conserved cysteine through the conserved F or W. Each record gives: V gene, J gene, CDR3 protein.

TRBV6-5	TRBJ2-1	CASRQTSGSSNEQFF
TRBV28	TRBJ2-3	CASTVDSLTDTQYF
TRBV6-1	TRBJ1-2	CASRNLLGRYGYTF
TRBV20-1	TRBJ2-7	CSARESRRLADYEQYF
TRBV7-6	TRBJ1-4	CASSVGAGTGYYATNEKLFF
TRBV20-1	TRBJ1-2	CSATLANGYTF
TRBV5-1	TRBJ2-1	CASSLAGTANNEQFF
TRBV11-2	TRBJ1-2	CASSLQGTGGYTF
TRBV2	TRBJ2-4	CASSETSGGGNIQYF
TRBV6-5	TRBJ2-7	CASSYSLGTTTPYEQYF
TRBV5-1	TRBJ2-1	CASSSTGPPQDNEQFF
TRBV24-1	TRBJ1-4	CATSERSGTLFF
TRBV4-1	TRBJ1-4	CASSHEKGTGVGKLFF
TRBV11-1	TRBJ2-2	CASSFPRAGGPVDTGELFF
TRBV5-1	TRBJ2-1	CASSWVGGSYNEQFF
TRBV6-1	TRBJ2-7	CASSPYPGAVYEQYF
TRBV3-1	TRBJ1-3	CASRRRAGNTIYF
TRBV5-1	TRBJ1-1	CASQRVLNTEAFF
TRBV24-1	TRBJ2-1	CATSDPRESQGQFF
TRBV5-1	TRBJ2-7	CASSLAPRGSGEQYF
TRBV5-1	TRBJ1-6	CASSLEGTLPLHF
TRBV5-1	TRBJ2-1	CASSLDLSGSNEQFF
TRBV5-1	TRBJ1-2	CASSGGQADSYGYTF
TRBV12-3/TRBV12-4	TRBJ2-1	CASTGGTSFNEQFF
TRBV18	TRBJ2-7	CASSVGTIYEQYF
TRBV7-2	TRBJ1-6	CASSSRDIYNSPLHF
TRBV5-1	TRBJ1-4	CASRRTGDNEKLFF
TRBV5-1	TRBJ1-4	CASSFWGANEKLFF
TRBV5-1	TRBJ2-5	CASSLGLDTSGETQYF
TRBV7-7	TRBJ2-2	CASSLYSNTGELFF
TRBV3-1	TRBJ2-3	CASSQERGDTQYF
TRBV5-4	TRBJ2-1	CASSKGVAGYNEQFF
TRBV24-1	TRBJ2-5	CATSDSLAGEETQYF
TRBV7-2	TRBJ1-3	CASSSQAASGNTIYF
TRBV7-2	TRBJ1-2	CASSLVSDRWGYTF
TRBV30	TRBJ1-4	CAWSANTNEKLFF
TRBV7-3	TRBJ1-2	CASSIRISWTGHTDGYTF
TRBV10-3	TRBJ1-2	CAISESTVGRGYTF
TRBV7-3	TRBJ2-1	CASSSRGGGMFNEQFF
TRBV29-1	TRBJ2-7	CSVRQPSSYEQYF
TRBV7-9	TRBJ1-1	CASKTGSGTEAFF
TRBV5-1	TRBJ1-2	CASSLEAANYGYTF